Listed below are T cell receptor beta chains from one sample, sequenced in a study of blood T cell repertoires in COVID-19. The method was immunoSEQ multiplex PCR; TCRdb's version includes in-frame clones alone and lacks a portion of them. The table has around 430,000 clones, 88% seen once. Sequencing input: peripheral blood. The receptors originated from a woman between 50 and 59 years old with COVID-19, enrolled during active disease. The CDR3 runs from the conserved cysteine through the conserved F or W. The D gene is left open where the match is weak. The size entry is marked missing in some rows and otherwise reads once, few, many or a size class.

d_gene,v_gene,abundance,j_gene,CDR3nt,CDR3aa
TRBD1,TRBV19,once,TRBJ1-5,TGTGCCAGTAGCCAGGGAGGGACAGGAATAGGACAGCCCCAGCATTTT,CASSQGGTGIGQPQHF
TRBD2,TRBV19,NA,TRBJ2-5,TGTGCCAGTAGTCTAGCGGGGGGGGACCAAGAGACCCAGTACTTC,CASSLAGGDQETQYF
NA,TRBV7-8,NA,TRBJ2-1,TGTGCCAGCAGCTTAGTCGTAGACAATGAGCAGTTCTTC,CASSLVVDNEQFF
TRBD2,TRBV5-1,NA,TRBJ2-1,TGCGCCAGCAAGGTAGCGGGGGGAAACAATGAGCAGTTCTTC,CASKVAGGNNEQFF
NA,TRBV6-2/TRBV6-3,NA,TRBJ1-5,TGTGCCAGCAGTTACTCGATCGGGGGACTGGTCAGCAATCAGCCCCAGCATTTT,CASSYSIGGLVSNQPQHF
NA,TRBV10-1,NA,TRBJ2-1,TGCGCCAGCAGTGAGTCGAAAGTCGGTTCCTACAATGAGCAGTTCTTC,CASSESKVGSYNEQFF
NA,TRBV27,NA,TRBJ2-7,TGTGCCAGCAGTGGCTACGGGGGGCTATCCTACGAGCAGTACTTC,CASSGYGGLSYEQYF
NA,TRBV6-6,NA,TRBJ2-3,TGTGCCAGCAGCCTCACAGATACGCAGTATTTT,CASSLTDTQYF
TRBD1,TRBV10-2,NA,TRBJ2-7,TGCGCCAGCAGTGAGGGACAGGGCTACGAGCAGTACTTC,CASSEGQGYEQYF
NA,TRBV4-1,NA,TRBJ1-2,TGCGCCAGCAGCCAAGATCCCTTAGGGATAGGGAGCTTCAAAGGCTACACCTTC,CASSQDPLGIGSFKGYTF
TRBD2,TRBV6-1,NA,TRBJ2-5,TGTGCCAGCAGTGAAATTGGGCGGGGGAGGGAGACCCAGTACTTC,CASSEIGRGRETQYF
NA,TRBV5-1,once,TRBJ2-5,TGCGCCAGCACCCCGCGTTTGACTGAGCAAGAGACCCAGTACTTC,CASTPRLTEQETQYF
NA,TRBV12-3/TRBV12-4,NA,TRBJ1-4,TGTGCCAGCAAAAGGGCCGGGGTTGAAAAACTGTTTTTT,CASKRAGVEKLFF
NA,TRBV30,few,TRBJ2-3,TGTGCCTGGAGGGAGGTGGTAGGGCCGGCAGATACGCAGTATTTT,CAWREVVGPADTQYF
NA,TRBV9,NA,TRBJ1-2,TGTGCCAGCAGCGTCTCAGGGCCGAACTATGGCTACACCTTC,CASSVSGPNYGYTF
NA,TRBV20-1,NA,TRBJ2-7,TGCAGTGCTAGTCAGGGTAGGGACGAGCAGTACTTC,CSASQGRDEQYF
NA,TRBV27,NA,TRBJ1-2,TGTGCCAGCAGAAGCCGGATCAGGGCCGGGGGCTACACCTTC,CASRSRIRAGGYTF
TRBD2,TRBV24-1,NA,TRBJ2-5,TGTGCCACCAGCGCGAGGCGGGGGGGCGGTGAGACCCAGTACTTC,CATSARRGGGETQYF
NA,TRBV7-8,NA,TRBJ2-1,TGTGCCAGCAGCTTAAGAGGCAACAATGAGCAGTTCTTC,CASSLRGNNEQFF
NA,TRBV19,NA,TRBJ2-7,TGTGCCACCCGGGACATAAACGAGCAGTACTTC,CATRDINEQYF
TRBD2,TRBV9,NA,TRBJ2-3,TGTGCCAGCGCGGGGGGCGGTAGCACAGATACGCAGTATTTT,CASAGGGSTDTQYF
TRBD1,TRBV24-1,NA,TRBJ2-1,TGTGCCACCAGTGACAAGGGCTATACAGGGGGCGGGCCCTACAATGAGCAGTTCTTC,CATSDKGYTGGGPYNEQFF
TRBD1,TRBV5-6,NA,TRBJ2-7,TGTGCCAGCAGCCCCGACAGGGCCCTTTACTCCTACGAGCAGTACTTC,CASSPDRALYSYEQYF
TRBD1,TRBV10-2,NA,TRBJ2-5,TGCGCCAGCAGAGAGGGGGCCCAAGAGACCCAGTACTTC,CASREGAQETQYF
NA,TRBV4-1,NA,TRBJ1-2,TGCGCCAGCAGGCCTACACAGGGATCGAACGGCTACACCTTC,CASRPTQGSNGYTF
NA,TRBV4-1,NA,TRBJ1-4,TGCGCCAGCAGCCTAGAGGAGGAAAAACTGTTTTTT,CASSLEEEKLFF
TRBD2,TRBV23-1,NA,TRBJ2-3,TGCGCCAGCAGTCAATCGACTAGCGGGGGGACCACAGATACGCAGTATTTT,CASSQSTSGGTTDTQYF
NA,TRBV28,NA,TRBJ1-1,TGTGCCAGCAGGGCACAGGGTCTATGGACTGAAGCTTTCTTT,CASRAQGLWTEAFF